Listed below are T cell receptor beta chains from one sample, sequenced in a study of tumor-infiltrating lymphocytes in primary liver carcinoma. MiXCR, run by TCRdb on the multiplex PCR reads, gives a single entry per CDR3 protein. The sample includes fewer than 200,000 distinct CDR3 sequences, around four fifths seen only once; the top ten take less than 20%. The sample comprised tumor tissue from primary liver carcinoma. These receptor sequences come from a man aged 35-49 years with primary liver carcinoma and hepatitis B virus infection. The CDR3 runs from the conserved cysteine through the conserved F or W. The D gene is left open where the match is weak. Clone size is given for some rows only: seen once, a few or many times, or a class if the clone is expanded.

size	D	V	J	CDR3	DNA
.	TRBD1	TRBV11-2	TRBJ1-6	CASSHEDRAYSLLHF	TGTGCCAGCAGCCACGAGGACAGGGCCTATTCACTCCTCCACTTT
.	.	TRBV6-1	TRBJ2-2	CASSNTGVIPGELFF	TGTGCCAGCAGTAACACCGGGGTGATACCCGGGGAGCTGTTTTTT
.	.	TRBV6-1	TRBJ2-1	CASRRDKGDEQFF	TGTGCCAGCAGGAGGGACAAGGGGGATGAGCAGTTCTTC
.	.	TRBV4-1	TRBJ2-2	CASSLPARGVGDTGELFF	TGCGCCAGCAGCCTACCTGCCCGAGGGGTCGGGGACACCGGGGAGCTGTTTTTT
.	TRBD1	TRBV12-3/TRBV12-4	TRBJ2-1	CVGSPPGTGPYNEQFF	TGTGTCGGCAGTCCACCCGGGACAGGCCCTTACAATGAGCAGTTCTTC
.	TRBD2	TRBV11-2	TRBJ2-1	CANSYPGTSRSNEQFF	TGTGCCAACAGCTACCCCGGGACTAGCCGTAGCAATGAACAGTTCTTC
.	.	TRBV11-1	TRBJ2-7	CASSSLPEGVYEQYF	TGTGCCAGCAGCTCGCTTCCAGAGGGCGTCTACGAGCAGTATTTC
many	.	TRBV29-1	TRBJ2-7	CSVTSEGARQYF	TGCAGCGTCACGTCGGAAGGGGCTCGGCAGTACTTC
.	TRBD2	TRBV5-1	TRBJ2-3	CVSSPMETSGPSTDMQYF	TGCGTCAGCAGCCCAATGGAGACTAGCGGACCTAGCACAGATATGCAGTATTTT
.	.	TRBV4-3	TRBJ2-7	CASIQSGESEQYF	TGTGCCAGCATCCAATCGGGAGAGTCCGAGCAGTACTTC
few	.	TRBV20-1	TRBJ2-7	CSARHGRSYEQYF	TGCAGTGCTAGACACGGGAGATCGTACGAGCAGTACTTC
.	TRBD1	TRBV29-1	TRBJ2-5	CNGEGADSKTQYF	TGCAACGGCGAGGGGGCGGATTCCAAGACTCAGTACTTC
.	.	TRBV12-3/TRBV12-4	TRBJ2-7	CASSFGGSYEQHF	TGTGCCAGCAGTTTTGGGGGATCCTATGAGCAGCACTTC
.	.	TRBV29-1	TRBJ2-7	CSVSSGSYEQYF	TGCAGCGTGTCCTCAGGGAGCTATGAGCAGTACTTC
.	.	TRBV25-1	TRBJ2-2	CASSKSGYTGELFF	TGTGCCAGCAGTAAATCAGGGTACACCGGGGAGCTCTTTTTT
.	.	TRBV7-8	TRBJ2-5	CGSSLVLQETQYF	TGTGGCAGCAGCTTAGTGTTACAAGAGACCCAGTACTTC
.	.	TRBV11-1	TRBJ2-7	CAIRGRRSYEQYF	TGTGCCATTAGGGGGAGGCGATCCTACGAGCAGTACTTC
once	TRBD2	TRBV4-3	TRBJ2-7	CASSQKRAGGYEQYF	TGCGCCAGCAGCCAAAAACGAGCGGGAGGCTACGAGCAGTACTTC
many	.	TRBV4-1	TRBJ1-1	CASSQVNSGTEAFF	TGCGCCAGCAGCCAAGTAAACTCGGGCACTGAAGCTTTCTTT
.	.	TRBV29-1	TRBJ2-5	CRVTGRGIEIQYF	TGCAGAGTTACCGGCAGGGGAATAGAGATCCAGTACTTC
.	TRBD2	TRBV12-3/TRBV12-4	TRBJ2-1	CASSLEWWEGIRYEQFF	TGTGCCAGCAGTTTAGAATGGTGGGAGGGGATAAGATACGAGCAGTTCTTC
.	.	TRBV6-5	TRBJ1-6	CASSYGQGLSPLHF	TGTGCCAGTAGTTACGGCCAGGGCCTCTCACCCCTCCACTTT
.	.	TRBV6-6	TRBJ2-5	CACCYPGTEETQYF	TGTGCCTGTTGTTACCCAGGGACGGAGGAGACCCAGTACTTC
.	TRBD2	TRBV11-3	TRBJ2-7	CASSHGEGDYGPYF	TGTGCCAGCAGCCATGGAGAAGGGGACTACGGGCCGTACTTC
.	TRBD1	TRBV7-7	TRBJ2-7	CASSLGQGSNEQYF	TGTGCCAGTAGCCTCGGACAGGGCTCAAACGAGCAGTACTTC
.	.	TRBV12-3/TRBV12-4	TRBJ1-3	CASNIINTIYF	TGTGCCAGCAATATTATAAACACCATATATTTT
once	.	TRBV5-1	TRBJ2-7	CASSLGRMNSYEHYF	TGCGCCAGCAGCTTGGGTCGGATGAACTCCTACGAGCACTACTTC
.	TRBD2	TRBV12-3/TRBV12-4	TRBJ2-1	CASSHSGRYYNEQLF	TGTGCCAGCAGTCATAGCGGGAGATACTACAATGAGCAATTATTC
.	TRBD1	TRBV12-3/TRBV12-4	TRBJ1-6	CASRTDRGRLSSLHF	TGTGCCAGCAGAACCGACAGGGGGCGTCTTTCATCCCTCCATTTT
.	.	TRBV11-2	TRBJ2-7	CASSLDLPTYEQYF	TGTGCCAGCAGCTTAGATCTACCCACCTACGAGCAGTACTTC
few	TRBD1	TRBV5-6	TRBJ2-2	CASRPGQTNTGELFF	TGTGCCAGCAGGCCGGGACAGACGAACACCGGGGAGTTGTTTTTT
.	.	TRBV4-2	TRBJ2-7	CASSQGGRGHEQYF	TGTGCCAGTAGCCAGGGTGGCAGGGGCCACGAGCAGTACTTC
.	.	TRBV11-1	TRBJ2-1	CASSFQGLLDSEQFF	TGTGCCAGCAGCTTCCAGGGACTGCTGGACAGCGAGCAGTTCTTC
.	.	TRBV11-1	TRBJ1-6	CASRRTLVSPLHF	TGTGCGAGCCGCCGGACACTGGTTTCACCCCTCCATTTT
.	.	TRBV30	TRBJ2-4	CAVEAGAAKNFQYF	TGTGCCGTTGAGGCTGGGGCGGCCAAAAACTTTCAGTACTTC
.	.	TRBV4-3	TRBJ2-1	CASSPQGRGLAEQFF	TGCGCCAGTAGCCCACAGGGTCGGGGGTTGGCTGAGCAGTTCTTC
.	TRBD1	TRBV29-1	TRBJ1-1	CSTAVVGGLSTEAFF	TGCAGCACCGCTGTTGTAGGGGGCTTGAGCACTGAAGCTTTCTTT
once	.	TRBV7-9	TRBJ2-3	CASSSNMDGADTQYF	TGTGCCAGCAGCTCGAACATGGACGGTGCAGATACACAGTATTTT
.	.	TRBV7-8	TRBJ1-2	CTSSLVGDGYTF	TGCACCAGCAGTTTAGTAGGGGATGGCTACACCTTC
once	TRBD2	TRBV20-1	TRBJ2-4	CSPRDGISGGFIEYF	TGCAGTCCTAGAGATGGGATATCGGGAGGGTTCATTGAGTACTTC
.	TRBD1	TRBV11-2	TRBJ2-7	CGSSLGWTGGNEQYF	TGTGGCAGTAGCTTAGGATGGACAGGGGGAAACGAGCAGTACTTC
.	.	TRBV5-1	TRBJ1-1	CASCPHQQATEAFF	TGCGCCAGCTGCCCCCATCAACAGGCAACTGAAGCTTTCTTT
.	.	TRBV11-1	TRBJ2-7	CASSSSGDPSYEQYF	TGTGCCAGCAGCTCATCCGGGGATCCCTCCTACGAGCAGTACTTC
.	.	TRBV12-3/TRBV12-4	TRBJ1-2	CVSSFTGDPNHGYTF	TGTGTCAGCAGTTTCACCGGGGACCCTAACCATGGCTACACCTTC
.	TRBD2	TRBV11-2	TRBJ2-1	CVSSLTSGKPYNEQFF	TGTGTCAGCAGCCTGACTAGCGGGAAACCCTACAATGAGCAGTTCTTC
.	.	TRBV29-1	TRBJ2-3	CSVEGEAGVTDTQYF	TGTAGCGTTGAGGGCGAGGCCGGCGTCACAGATACGCAGTATTTT
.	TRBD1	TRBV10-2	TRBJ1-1	CASGQGAANTEVFF	TGCGCTAGCGGACAGGGGGCAGCGAACACTGAAGTTTTCTTT
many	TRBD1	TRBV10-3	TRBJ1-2	CAISLETGEGYTF	TGTGCCATCAGTCTCGAGACAGGGGAGGGCTACACCTTC
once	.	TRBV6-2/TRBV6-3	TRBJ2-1	CARTYTESSYNEQFF	TGTGCCAGGACTTACACGGAGAGCTCCTACAATGAGCAGTTCTTC
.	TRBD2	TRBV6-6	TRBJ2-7	CASTPLLAGGRNDQYF	TGTGCCAGCACTCCACTCTTAGCGGGAGGGAGAAACGACCAGTACTTC
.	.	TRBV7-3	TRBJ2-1	CASRLGPSYYNEQFF	TGTGCCAGCAGATTAGGCCCGAGCTACTACAATGAGCAGTTCTTC